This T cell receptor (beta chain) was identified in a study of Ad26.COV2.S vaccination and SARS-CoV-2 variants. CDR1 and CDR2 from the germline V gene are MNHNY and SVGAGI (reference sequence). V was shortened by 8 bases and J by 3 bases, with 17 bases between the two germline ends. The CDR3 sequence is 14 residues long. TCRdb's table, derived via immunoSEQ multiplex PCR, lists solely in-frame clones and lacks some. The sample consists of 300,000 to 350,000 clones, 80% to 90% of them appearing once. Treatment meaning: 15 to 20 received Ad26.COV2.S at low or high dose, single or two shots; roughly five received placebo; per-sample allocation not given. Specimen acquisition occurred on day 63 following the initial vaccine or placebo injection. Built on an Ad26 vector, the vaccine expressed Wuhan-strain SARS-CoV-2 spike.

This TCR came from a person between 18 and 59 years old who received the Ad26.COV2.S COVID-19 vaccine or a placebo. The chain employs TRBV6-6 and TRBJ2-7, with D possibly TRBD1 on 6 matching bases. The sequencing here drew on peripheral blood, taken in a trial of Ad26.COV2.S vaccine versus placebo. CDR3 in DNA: TGTGCCAGCCATCCGGACAGTCCTAACTACGAGCAGTACTTC. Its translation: CASHPDSPNYEQYF.